Presented here are 32 T cell receptor beta chains from one specimen sequenced in a study of cytomegalovirus exposure and HLA in healthy donors. Both 60 Vbeta primers and 13 Jbeta primers went into the PCR. Profiled with immunoSEQ multiplex PCR; TCRdb holds only in-frame clones, not every one. The top ten clones hold approximately 2.4% of a sample with approximately 170,000 clones, 70% to 80% of them seen once. The sequenced sample consisted of PBMCs. These receptors all stem from a woman aged 45-65 years in good health and CMV-seronegative.

The chain combines TRBV11-2 with TRBJ2-1; no reliable D call. CDR1 and CDR2 (germline): SGHAT, FQNNGV. The V end was cut by 2 bases, the J end by 5 bases, with 10 bases between. The CDR3 runs to 14 residues. The CDR3 loop reads CASSLSGFDNEQFF. CDR3 coding DNA: TGTGCCAGCAGCTTATCAGGATTCGACAATGAGCAGTTCTTC.

This clone has more than one count but fewer than ten. This chain connects TRBV4-2 to TRBJ2-7, with 8 nucleotides matching TRBD2. Germline assignment: CDR1 LGHNA and CDR2 YNFKEQ. This CDR3 has 17 residues. With V trimmed by 4 bases and J by 1 base, 12 bases remained unmatched. CDR3 in DNA: TGTGCCAGCAGCCCCCGGGGGGGCGGGGGGCCTTCCTACGAGCAGTACTTC. Its translation is CASSPRGGGGPSYEQYF.

The chain has TRBV27 and TRBJ1-2; possible D gene TRBD1, 6 bases. The V and J ends lost 6 bases and 5 bases respectively, with 13 bases between them. Per the germline V gene, CDR1 is MNHEY and CDR2 is SMNVEV (reference sequence). The length of the CDR3 is 13 residues. In nucleotides, the CDR3 is TGTGCCAGCAGCCGAACAGGGATTTATGGCTACACCTTC. This sequence encodes CASSRTGIYGYTF.

J is TRBJ1-2 and V is TRBV6-6; maybe TRBD1 (5 bases). This CDR3 comprises 13 residues. Germline V gene lookup returns CDR1 MNHNY and CDR2 SVGAGI (reference sequence). Trimming shortened V by 2 bases and J by 6 bases, and 10 bases separated the two germline ends. CDR3 nucleotides: TGTGCCAGCAGTTACGTGGGGCAGGATGGCTACACCTTC. Residues: CASSYVGQDGYTF.

The V and J genes are TRBV10-2 and TRBJ1-3; D unclear. This CDR3 region has 16 residues. Germline CDR1 WSHSY, CDR2 SAAADI. Trimming removed 4 bases at V and 0 bases at J, with 13 bases between. The DNA of the CDR3 is TGCGCCAGCAGTGTCTCGAAATCTAACTCTGGAAACACCATATATTTT. As protein: CASSVSKSNSGNTIYF.

The V gene is TRBV5-1, the J gene TRBJ2-1; D is unresolved. The V and J ends lost 0 bases and 8 bases respectively, with 6 bases between them. Germline loops: CDR1 SGHRS, CDR2 YFSETQ. This CDR3 comprises 12 residues. The CDR3 sequence: CASSLAFDEQFF. DNA of the CDR3: TGCGCCAGCAGCTTGGCCTTCGATGAGCAGTTCTTC. Variable domain in full (rest from reference TRBV5-1 and TRBJ2-1): KAGVTQTPRYLIKTRGQQVTLSCSPISGHRSVSWYQQTPGQGLQFLFEYFSETQRNKGNFPGRFSGRQFSNSRSEMNVSTLELGDSALYLCASSLAFDEQFFGPGTRLTVL.

The rearrangement links TRBV19 to TRBJ1-1; D gene uncertain. This CDR3 contains 13 residues. CDR1 is LNHDA and CDR2 is SQIVND in the germline V gene (reference sequence). Trimming pared 3 bases from V and 1 base from J, leaving 6 bases between. As DNA, the CDR3 is TGTGCCAGTAGTATTGTCAAGAACACTGAAGCTTTCTTT. Amino acid sequence: CASSIVKNTEAFF.

The genes are TRBV5-1 and TRBJ1-2, with 10 bases matching TRBD1. This CDR3 has 16 residues. The V and J ends lost 0 bases and 7 bases, in that order; junction bases with no gene match: 9. The germline gives CDR1 SGHRS, CDR2 YFSETQ. Here the CDR3 DNA reads TGCGCCAGCAGCTTGGACTCCGTGGGACAGGGGTTTGGCTACACCTTC. Protein sequence: CASSLDSVGQGFGYTF.

The J gene is TRBJ1-4, the V gene TRBV7-2, with a tentative D call TRBD1 (5 bases). Germline V gene data show CDR1 as SGHTA and CDR2 as FQGNSA. The V gene lost 4 bases and the J gene lost 2 bases, with 8 bases spanning the gap. CDR3 length equals 14 residues. The CDR3 loop reads CASSSGLTNEKLFF. The CDR3 nucleotides are TGTGCCAGCAGCTCAGGGTTGACTAATGAAAAACTGTTTTTT.

J is TRBJ2-2 and V is TRBV7-6; TRBD2 aligns across 7 bases. After removal of 1 base from V and 5 bases from J, the junction contained 4 bases not matched to a gene. This CDR3 is built from 15 residues. Germline CDR1 is SGHVS and CDR2 is FNYEAQ. The CDR3 loop reads CASSLVAGGTGELFF. For the CDR3, the DNA is TGTGCCAGCAGCTTAGTAGCGGGCGGAACCGGGGAGCTGTTTTTT. Together with reference TRBV7-6 and TRBJ2-2, the CDR3 gives the full variable domain: GAGVSQSPRYKVTKRGQDVALRCDPISGHVSLYWYRQALGQGPEFLTYFNYEAQQDKSGLPNDRFSAERPEGSISTLTIQRTEQRDSAMYRCASSLVAGGTGELFFGEGSRLTVL.

The chain has TRBV19 and TRBJ2-3; tentative D call: TRBD2 (6 bases). CDR3 length equals 16 residues. The V gene lost 3 bases and the J gene lost 1 base, with 14 bases spanning the gap. The germline V gene encodes CDR1 LNHDA and CDR2 SQIVND (reference sequence). CDR3 coding DNA: TGTGCCAGTAGTATTATCCTAGCGCGAGGCACAGATACGCAGTATTTT. Translating it yields CASSIILARGTDTQYF.

J is TRBJ2-1 and V is TRBV5-1, with 10 bases identical to TRBD2. Germline CDR1 is SGHRS and CDR2 is YFSETQ. CDR3 size: 14 residues. V shed 0 bases and J 12 bases; nucleotides not matched to a gene: 6. CDR3 amino acids: CASSLELAGSGQFF. As DNA, the CDR3 is TGCGCCAGCAGCTTGGAACTAGCGGGGAGTGGGCAGTTCTTC.

This clone was detected a few times. V usage is TRBV28 and J usage is TRBJ2-3; TRBD2 agrees at 7 bases. The CDR3 totals 14 residues. Per the germline V gene, CDR1 is MDHEN and CDR2 is SYDVKM. Losses at the gene ends were 7 bases for V and 0 bases for J; bases not matched to a gene: 4. The CDR3 loop reads CASTLGGSTDTQYF. In DNA, the CDR3 is TGTGCCAGCACCCTGGGGGGGAGCACAGATACGCAGTATTTT.

This clone occurred a few times. The V call is TRBV14, the J call TRBJ2-1; possibly TRBD1 for D (6 bases). Trimming cost V 1 base and J 3 bases, with 13 bases left between them. CDR1 and CDR2 from the germline V gene are SGHDN and FVKESK. The CDR3 has 16 residues. The CDR3 DNA follows: TGTGCCAGCAGCCAAGGACAGGTGGTCTTCTACAATGAGCAGTTCTTC. Its translation is CASSQGQVVFYNEQFF.

The rearrangement joins TRBV29-1 to TRBJ1-3; D is perhaps TRBD1 (5 bases). The CDR3 length is 13 residues. Germline loops: CDR1 SQVTM, CDR2 ANQGSEA. Trimming pared 5 bases from V and 4 bases from J, leaving 12 bases between. Here the CDR3 reads CSVTGFYGNTIYF. The DNA for the CDR3 is TGCAGCGTTACAGGATTTTACGGAAACACCATATATTTT.

The chain joins TRBV28 to TRBJ2-7, with TRBD2 as a possible D gene (5 bases). This CDR3 contains 12 residues. Germline assignment: CDR1 MDHEN and CDR2 SYDVKM. V lost 7 bases to trimming and J lost 3 bases, with 10 bases between them. CDR3 coding DNA: TGTGCCAGCAATCGCCGGGGCTACGAGCAGTACTTC. The encoded protein is CASNRRGYEQYF.

The chain employs TRBV6-1 and TRBJ2-2, with 9 bases that match TRBD1. The J segment lost 6 bases and the V segment lost 8 bases, leaving 10 bases of the junction unmatched. The germline V gene has CDR1 MNHNS and CDR2 SASEGT. The CDR3 totals 15 residues. The CDR3 nucleotides read TGTGCCAGCCGAGCGTTCGGGACAGGGTCCGGGGAGCTGTTTTTT. Translation: CASRAFGTGSGELFF.

CDR3 amino acids: CASSPTDDNSPLHF. CDR3 DNA: TGTGCCAGCAGTCCGACAGACGATAATTCACCCCTCCACTTT. The chain links TRBV6-6 to TRBJ1-6, with D possibly matching TRBD1 (5 bases). CDR1 and CDR2 (germline): MNHNY, SVGAGI (reference sequence). V was cut by 5 bases and J by 5 bases, with 10 bases left in between. The CDR3 has 14 residues.

This clone was counted a few times. The CDR3 region has the DNA TGTGCCAGTAGTCCGACAGGGCTGAGCACTGAAGCTTTCTTT. Its translation: CASSPTGLSTEAFF. The V and J genes are TRBV19 and TRBJ1-1; 7 nucleotides align to TRBD1. The junction had 7 bases not matched to a gene; V was cut back by 5 bases and J by 4 bases. Per the germline V gene, CDR1 is LNHDA and CDR2 is SQIVND (reference sequence). The CDR3 consists of 14 residues.

This clone has a handful of counts. CDR3 amino acids: CASSQTGNYPYEQYF. DNA for the CDR3: TGTGCCAGCAGCCAGACAGGGAATTACCCCTACGAGCAGTACTTC. The chain couples TRBV7-2 to TRBJ2-7, with 7 bases fitting TRBD1. Germline V gives CDR1 SGHTA, CDR2 FQGNSA. The CDR3 loop spans 15 amino acids. Trimming removed 5 bases from V and 2 bases from J; junction bases left unmatched: 9.

The rearrangement joins TRBV19 to TRBJ2-7; D perhaps matches TRBD2 (5 bases). This CDR3 contains 13 residues. V was cut by 10 bases and J by 3 bases, with 16 bases left in between. Germline CDR1 is LNHDA and CDR2 is SQIVND (reference sequence). As DNA, the CDR3 is TGTGCCACCGAATCGGGGTCCGGCTACGAGCAGTACTTC. Protein sequence: CATESGSGYEQYF. The whole variable domain, filled in from reference TRBV19 and TRBJ2-7, reads DGGITQSPKYLFRKEGQNVTLSCEQNLNHDAMYWYRQDPGQGLRLIYYSQIVNDFQKGDIAEGYSVSREKKESFPLTVTSAQKNPTAFYLCATESGSGYEQYFGPGTRLTVT.

The rearrangement links TRBV7-2 to TRBJ2-5; the match to TRBD2 covers 7 bases. This CDR3 spans 16 amino acids. Germline assignment: CDR1 SGHTA and CDR2 FQGNSA. J lost 4 bases, V lost 1 base, and 9 bases had no gene match. The CDR3 region is CASSLVGSGAPETQYF. The CDR3 nucleotides are TGTGCCAGCAGCTTAGTTGGGAGCGGGGCCCCAGAGACCCAGTACTTC.

The rearrangement joins TRBV7-9 to TRBJ2-7; 11 bases align to TRBD1. V lost 5 bases to trimming and J lost 3 bases; unmatched junction nucleotides: 3. The CDR3 is 14 residues long. Looked up from germline, CDR1 is SEHNR and CDR2 is FQNEAQ (reference sequence). CDR3 DNA sequence: TGTGCCAGCAGCGGGGACAGGGGGGTCTACGAGCAGTACTTC. This codes for CASSGDRGVYEQYF.

This sequence joins TRBV5-4 and TRBJ1-2; 8 nucleotides line up with TRBD1. Germline loops: CDR1 SGHNT, CDR2 YYREEE (reference sequence). This CDR3 has 15 residues. J gave up 4 bases and V 4 bases, and 9 bases lay outside the gene matches. The CDR3 region is CASSPTGDLGYGYTF. The CDR3 coding sequence is TGTGCCAGCAGCCCGACAGGGGACTTGGGCTATGGCTACACCTTC.

This clone came up once. V is TRBV18 and J is TRBJ2-1; D is uncertain. The CDR3 has 14 amino acids. The germline V gene has CDR1 KGHSH and CDR2 LQKENI. Trimming took 5 bases from V and 1 from J, leaving 9 bases between them. The CDR3 DNA reads TGTGCCAGCTCAGGGCAGGCATCCTACAATGAGCAGTTCTTC. It yields the protein CASSGQASYNEQFF.

This clone was observed a handful of times. This chain uses TRBV4-3 with TRBJ2-1, with a possible D match to TRBD1 (6 bases). Trimming pared 0 bases from V and 0 bases from J, leaving 9 bases between. This CDR3 has 16 amino acids. The germline CDR1 and CDR2 sequences are LGHNA and YSLEER. CDR3 protein: CASSQDLGGSYNEQFF. CDR3 coding DNA: TGCGCCAGCAGCCAAGATCTAGGGGGCTCCTACAATGAGCAGTTCTTC.

The chain links TRBV9 to TRBJ1-6; 9 bases agree with TRBD1. Germline loops: CDR1 SGDLS, CDR2 YYNGEE. This CDR3 is 16 amino acids long. J lost 4 bases, V lost 0 bases, and 2 bases had no gene match. The CDR3 nucleotides read TGTGCCAGCAGCGTAGCCGGGACAGGGTATAATTCACCCCTCCACTTT. Translation: CASSVAGTGYNSPLHF. The full variable domain, rest sourced from reference TRBV9 and TRBJ1-6, is DSGVTQTPKHLITATGQRVTLRCSPRSGDLSVYWYQQSLDQGLQFLIQYYNGEERAKGNILERFSAQQFPDLHSELNLSSLELGDSALYFCASSVAGTGYNSPLHFGNGTRLTVT.

The V and J genes are TRBV5-1 and TRBJ1-2; the match to TRBD1 covers 7 bases. Germline values: CDR1 SGHRS, CDR2 YFSETQ. The J segment lost 7 bases and the V segment lost 2 bases, leaving 8 bases of the junction unmatched. The CDR3 length is 14 residues. CDR3 sequence (DNA): TGCGCCAGCAGCTTTCCTGACAGGGAGGTTGGCTACACCTTC. This codes for CASSFPDREVGYTF.

The V and J genes are TRBV5-6 and TRBJ2-4; 7 bases are shared with TRBD2. With V trimmed by 0 bases and J by 6 bases, 3 bases remained unmatched. Germline CDR1 reads SGHDT; CDR2 reads YYEEEE. There are 14 residues in the CDR3. The CDR3 spells CASSLGAGRNIQYF. Written as DNA, the CDR3 is TGTGCCAGCAGCTTGGGAGCGGGGCGAAACATTCAGTACTTC.

The chain carries TRBV13 and TRBJ1-6; no definite D call. Germline V lookup: CDR1 PRHDT, CDR2 FYEKMQ (reference sequence). With 2 bases removed from V and 7 bases from J, the gap between germline ends came to 12 bases. The CDR3 loop spans 15 amino acids. CDR3 in amino acids: CASSLTRLSNSPLHF. The CDR3 DNA is TGTGCCAGCAGCTTAACCAGACTGTCAAATTCACCCCTCCACTTT.

The chain is built from TRBV5-6 and TRBJ1-6, with 7 positions matching TRBD1. Germline V lookup: CDR1 SGHDT, CDR2 YYEEEE. V was clipped by 5 bases and J by 10 bases; unmatched bases: 6. This CDR3 has 13 amino acids. The CDR3 DNA sequence: TGTGCCAGCAGTCGAACAGGGGTATCACCCCTCCACTTT. It translates to CASSRTGVSPLHF.

This clone was seen a few times. The chain's CDR3 is CASSLFRVDTGELFF. CDR3 DNA sequence: TGTGCCAGCAGTTTATTCAGGGTAGACACCGGGGAGCTGTTTTTT. The V gene is TRBV27, the J gene TRBJ2-2; D may be TRBD1 (5 bases). V lost 1 base and J 3 bases, leaving 9 bases between the germline ends. The CDR3 runs 15 residues. Germline-derived CDR1 and CDR2 are MNHEY and SMNVEV (reference sequence).